This TCR beta chain came from a study of blood T cell repertoires in COVID-19. Trimming took 9 bases from V and 0 from J, leaving 14 bases between them. The CDR3 is made up of 14 amino acids. Germline V gives CDR1 LNHDA, CDR2 SQIVND (reference sequence). Assay: immunoSEQ multiplex PCR; the TCRdb copy retains only in-frame clones and omits some. The sample lists 400,000 to 500,000 clones, over 75% occurring once. Living in 20 to 30 US areas, the participants were between roughly 18 and 89 years of age. Membership in each cohort depended on participant-reported clinical history. Recovered status applied to Cohort 3 donors who had two consecutive negative PCRs. It also applied to those with clearance or with symptom resolution.

The source is a woman in her thirties or forties who had recovered from COVID-19. The gene calls are TRBV19 and TRBJ1-1; D gene uncertain. Input material: PBMCs or T cells enriched from blood (not recorded which). The CDR3 nucleotides are TGTGCCAGCAAGGACTCCCAGGTGAACACTGAAGCTTTCTTT. This sequence encodes CASKDSQVNTEAFF.